Shown below are 2 T cell receptor beta chains from a single sample sequenced in a study of T cell changes during pregnancy in multiple sclerosis (dated by TCRdb to between 2019 and 2020). The library was produced with the immunoSEQ multiplex PCR assay. The immuneACCESS repertoire file appears here via TCRdb, limited to in-frame rearrangements. These files lack a portion of the clones; in checked studies, under half of the deficit traces to unresolved V genes, and the cause of the others is not known. This sample lists around 40,000 clones; 70% to 90% were detected once. Together, the top ten hold more than 0.55% of the sample. This specimen was CD4+ T cells from peripheral blood mononuclear cells, taken before pregnancy. The receptors come from a female donor with multiple sclerosis, enrolled in a pregnancy study.

The J gene is TRBJ1-1, the V gene TRBV28; a possible D gene is TRBD1 (6 bases). The CDR3 totals 15 residues. The germline V gene has CDR1 MDHEN and CDR2 SYDVKM. With 2 bases removed from V and 6 bases from J, the gap between germline ends came to 16 bases. The CDR3 region has the DNA TGTGCCAGCAGTTTACCATTTAGAGAGGGGGCTGAAGCTTTCTTT. This encodes CASSLPFREGAEAFF.

The rearrangement joins TRBV7-2 to TRBJ2-7; 12 bases are shared with TRBD2. The CDR3 covers 18 residues. Germline-derived CDR1 and CDR2 are SGHTA and FQGNSA. The V and J ends lost 5 bases and 0 bases, in that order; junction bases with no gene match: 11. CDR3 amino acids: CASSQTLGLAGLSYEQYF. In DNA form, the CDR3 reads TGTGCCAGCAGCCAAACTCTAGGACTAGCGGGGCTCTCCTACGAGCAGTACTTC.